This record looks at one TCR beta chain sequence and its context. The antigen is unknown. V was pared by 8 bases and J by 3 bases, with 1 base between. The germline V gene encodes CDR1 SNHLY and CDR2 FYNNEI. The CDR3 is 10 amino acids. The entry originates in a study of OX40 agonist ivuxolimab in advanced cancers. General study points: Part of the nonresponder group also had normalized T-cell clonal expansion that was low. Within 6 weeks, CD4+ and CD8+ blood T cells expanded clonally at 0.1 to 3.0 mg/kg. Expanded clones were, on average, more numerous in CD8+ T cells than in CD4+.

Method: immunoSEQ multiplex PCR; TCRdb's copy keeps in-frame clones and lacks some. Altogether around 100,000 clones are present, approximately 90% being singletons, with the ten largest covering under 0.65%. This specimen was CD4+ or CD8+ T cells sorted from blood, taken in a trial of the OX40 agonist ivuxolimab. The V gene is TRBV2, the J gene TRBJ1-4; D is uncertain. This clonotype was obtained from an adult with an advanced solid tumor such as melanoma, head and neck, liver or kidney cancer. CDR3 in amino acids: CASSNEKLFF. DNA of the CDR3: TGTGCCAGCTCTAATGAAAAACTGTTTTTT.